These T cell receptor beta chains were read from a single sample in a study of blood T cell repertoires in COVID-19. Here immunoSEQ multiplex PCR was the method, and the copy in TCRdb shows in-frame clones only, minus some. The profile shows around 320,000 clones, about 90% of them singletons. Sequencing was done on a sample of peripheral blood. The origin of the receptors is a man between 18 and 29 years old with active or convalescent COVID-19. Each CDR3 is given with its conserved first and last residue. Each record gives: J gene, CDR3 length, D gene, V gene, clone size, CDR3 DNA, CDR3 protein. D genes are given only for firm matches. Some rows have no size entry. The others give once, few or many, or a class for an expanded clone.

>TRBJ2-7|15|TRBD2|TRBV4-1|once
TGCGCCAGCAGCCAACTGGAGCGGGGGGGCGACGAGCAGTACTTC
CASSQLERGGDEQYF
>TRBJ2-3|12|.|TRBV5-4|once
TGTGCCAGCAGCGTCGGCACAGATACGCAGTATTTT
CASSVGTDTQYF
>TRBJ1-6|19|TRBD1|TRBV7-9|few
TGTGCCAGCACTTCCTTGGGACAGGGGGGTCCCTCCTATAATTCACCCCTCCACTTT
CASTSLGQGGPSYNSPLHF
>TRBJ2-2|18|TRBD2|TRBV11-2|.
TGTGCCAGCAGCTTAGCCTGGGGGAGCGGGAGAGGCACCGGGGAGCTGTTTTTT
CASSLAWGSGRGTGELFF
>TRBJ2-3|16|TRBD2|TRBV7-9|.
TGTGCCAGCAGCTTTAGTCTAGCGGGAGGTGGAGATACGCAGTATTTT
CASSFSLAGGGDTQYF
>TRBJ2-5|13|.|TRBV10-2|.
TGCGCCAGCACAGGGGACATCCAAGAGACCCAGTACTTC
CASTGDIQETQYF
>TRBJ2-6|18|.|TRBV5-1|.
TGCGCCAGCAGCAAGTTGGCAGGGTTGGGCTCTGGGGCCAACGTCCTGACTTTC
CASSKLAGLGSGANVLTF
>TRBJ1-2|12|.|TRBV12-3/TRBV12-4|once
TGTGCCAGCAGTTTAAGCGATACGGGCTACACCTTC
CASSLSDTGYTF
>TRBJ2-7|14|.|TRBV19|once
TGTGCCAGTAGCGGACACCGACAAATCGACGAGCAGTACTTC
CASSGHRQIDEQYF
>TRBJ2-7|13|.|TRBV15|.
TGTGCCACCAGCAGACGTGGACTATGGGAGCAGTACTTC
CATSRRGLWEQYF
>TRBJ1-2|13|.|TRBV7-2|.
TGTGCCAGCAGCCAGTTTAATGGCTATGGCTACACCTTC
CASSQFNGYGYTF
>TRBJ1-2|13|.|TRBV28|once
TGTGCCAGCAGTTTTGAGGCCGAGTATGGCTACACCTTC
CASSFEAEYGYTF
>TRBJ2-7|16|TRBD1|TRBV5-5|.
TGTGCCAGCAGCTACCGAGCCCTGACAGGGGCCTACGAGCAGTACTTC
CASSYRALTGAYEQYF
>TRBJ1-1|16|.|TRBV14|.
TGTGCCAGCAGCCAAGGCTACAGGGAATTTAACACTGAAGCTTTCTTT
CASSQGYREFNTEAFF
>TRBJ1-1|15|TRBD1|TRBV5-4|once
TGTGCCAGCAGCTGGGCCACAGGGGGCGGCACTGAAGCTTTCTTT
CASSWATGGGTEAFF
>TRBJ2-7|14|.|TRBV2|.
TGTGCCAGCAGTACGGTGGCCCTAGGAAACGAGCAGTACTTC
CASSTVALGNEQYF
>TRBJ1-2|14|.|TRBV5-4|.
TGTGCCAGCAGCTTGGTTGCCAAAAAGCGAGGCTACACCTTC
CASSLVAKKRGYTF
>TRBJ2-2|16|TRBD1|TRBV5-1|.
TGCGCCAGCAGCTTGGTTGGGACAGGGTACACCGGGGAGCTGTTTTTT
CASSLVGTGYTGELFF
>TRBJ1-1|15|TRBD1|TRBV24-1|.
TGTGCCACCAGTGACTCGGCCAGGGGGGACACTGAAGCTTTCTTT
CATSDSARGDTEAFF
>TRBJ1-2|14|TRBD1|TRBV6-1|.
TGTGCCAGCAGTGAATCGGCAGGGGGGCATGGCTACACCTTC
CASSESAGGHGYTF
>TRBJ1-1|15|.|TRBV4-1|.
TGCGCCAGCAGCACCCGACAGGTTCGGAACACTGAAGCTTTCTTT
CASSTRQVRNTEAFF
>TRBJ1-2|15|TRBD1|TRBV6-5|.
TGTGCCAGCAGTACGGGACAGGGGTACTACTATGGCTACACCTTC
CASSTGQGYYYGYTF
>TRBJ2-1|15|.|TRBV11-2|few
TGTGCCAGCAGCTTAGACCCGGGGAACTACAATGAGCAGTTCTTC
CASSLDPGNYNEQFF
>TRBJ1-6|20|.|TRBV4-3|.
TGCGCCAGCAGCCAAGAAGAACTAGCCCGGGGGGACTTGAGGAATTCACCCCTCCACTTT
CASSQEELARGDLRNSPLHF
>TRBJ1-1|14|TRBD1|TRBV19|.
TGTGCCAGTAGTAAAGGGACAGGTTCCTTTGAAGCTTTCTTT
CASSKGTGSFEAFF
>TRBJ2-7|14|.|TRBV18|.
TGTGCCAGCTCACCGCCGGGTGTGCCCTACGAGCAGTACTTC
CASSPPGVPYEQYF
>TRBJ2-1|11|.|TRBV28|.
TGTGCCAGCAGTTTAATCGGGGAGCAGTTCTTC
CASSLIGEQFF
>TRBJ1-2|15|.|TRBV7-9|few
TGTGCCAGCAGCTTAGGGGGAGCAGCTAACTATGGCTACACCTTC
CASSLGGAANYGYTF
>TRBJ1-3|15|.|TRBV5-1|.
TGCGCCAGCAGCATGCCAGACTCCTCTGGAAACACCATATATTTT
CASSMPDSSGNTIYF
>TRBJ2-5|14|.|TRBV25-1|.
TGTGCCAGCCGAGAAGGGGGAGTGACGGAGACCCAGTACTTC
CASREGGVTETQYF
>TRBJ2-7|14|TRBD1|TRBV28|.
TGTGCCAGCAGACAGGGGGCGGTTGTTTACGAGCAGTACTTC
CASRQGAVVYEQYF
>TRBJ1-1|13|.|TRBV9|.
TGTGCCAGCAGCGTAGATAGGAACACTGAAGCTTTCTTT
CASSVDRNTEAFF
>TRBJ2-3|13|.|TRBV7-8|few
TGTGCCAGCAGGAGGGAACCCTCAGATACGCAGTATTTT
CASRREPSDTQYF
>TRBJ2-7|15|TRBD2|TRBV9|.
TGTGCCAGCAGCTCCCCGGAGCGGGGACCCTACGAGCAGTACTTC
CASSSPERGPYEQYF
>TRBJ1-6|15|.|TRBV4-2|.
TGTGCCAGCACCCCAACGGAGGTGGGGAATTCACCCCTCCACTTT
CASTPTEVGNSPLHF
>TRBJ2-6|18|TRBD2|TRBV28|.
TGTGCCAGCAGTTTTGTCCCGGGGGGGATTGCTGGGGCCAACGTCCTGACTTTC
CASSFVPGGIAGANVLTF
>TRBJ2-4|13|.|TRBV7-3|.
TGTGCCAGCAGCATCCACAGTGATGACATTCAGTACTTC
CASSIHSDDIQYF
>TRBJ2-1|15|.|TRBV7-6|.
TGTGCCAGCAGCCGAGGGATATTCTCCTACAATGAGCAGTTCTTC
CASSRGIFSYNEQFF
>TRBJ2-7|13|.|TRBV29-1|once
TGCAGCGCCGCCGAGGGGGCGGGAGGTAAAAATTACTTC
CSAAEGAGGKNYF
>TRBJ1-3|16|TRBD1|TRBV5-3|.
TGTGCCAGAAGCTTTTGGGTGGAGGGGGCCAGAAACACCATATATTTT
CARSFWVEGARNTIYF
>TRBJ1-2|14|TRBD1|TRBV6-5|.
TGTGCCAGCCAGGGACAGGAGCATTACTATGGCTACACCTTC
CASQGQEHYYGYTF
>TRBJ1-1|12|.|TRBV12-3/TRBV12-4|.
TGTGCCAGCAGTTCTGCAGGGATGGATGCTTTCTTT
CASSSAGMDAFF
>TRBJ2-7|15|TRBD1|TRBV27|.
TGTGCCAGCAGTTATACGACAGGGGGCGCGGAGGAGCAGTACTTC
CASSYTTGGAEEQYF
>TRBJ2-3|16|TRBD1|TRBV9|.
TGTGCCAGCAGCTTAACCCGGGACAGTGCCCGAAATACGCAGTATTTT
CASSLTRDSARNTQYF
>TRBJ1-4|15|.|TRBV19|few
TGTGCCAGTAGTACCACAGGGACAACTAATGAAAAACTGTTTTTT
CASSTTGTTNEKLFF
>TRBJ2-7|15|.|TRBV12-5|once
TGTGCTAGTGCCAACGGACTATACCTCCCCTACGAGCAGTACTTC
CASANGLYLPYEQYF
>TRBJ2-5|17|TRBD2|TRBV4-3|.
TGCGCCAGCAGCCAAGATTGGACTAGCGGGAACCAAGAGACCCAGTACTTC
CASSQDWTSGNQETQYF